The clone carrying this TCR beta chain was seen more than once but under ten times. Its antigen is as yet unknown. At one end the junction does not follow the germline gene, possibly because of a read error. The data were taken from a study of PD-L1 blockade in urothelial cancer. On the study more broadly: Male sex and bladder-origin urothelial cancer were recorded for twenty-five of 29 patients. Median blood clonality was around 0.086, with tens of thousands of unique TCRs.

Time point given: pretreatment peripheral blood. Study findings and constraints: Larger 3-week expansion of tumor-associated blood clones was seen in durable-benefit patients.

Germline-derived CDR1 and CDR2 are WNHNN and SYGVQD (reference sequence). The CDR3 sequence is 11 residues long. Each PCR received spiked synthetic TCR analog templates. Sequenced by immunoSEQ multiplex PCR; TCRdb stores in-frame clones only, minus some. Found here are about 87,000 clones, 89% of them singletons; the top ten hold 0.97%. The receptor was derived from a woman aged 80 or older with urothelial cancer. The specimen comprised PBMCs, sampled around atezolizumab (anti-PD-L1) treatment. This rearrangement joins TRBV10-1 to TRBJ2-7, with TRBD1 as a possible D gene (6 bases). Here the CDR3 reads CASRNTGPQDF. CDR3 nucleotide sequence: TGCGCCAGCAGGAACACAGGGCCACAAGACTTC.